Listed here is a single TCR beta chain. What it binds is unknown. The entry originates in a study of cytomegalovirus exposure and HLA in healthy donors. Across the whole study: Among the approximately 400 genotyped donors, over 70% were placed in the Caucasian-associated ancestry cluster.

Study-wide points: The authors later linked a missense DCLRE1C variant to TCR beta V- and J-gene trimming. Some V segments, including TRBV6-2 and TRBV6-3, were excluded as indistinguishable. Usually a TCR sequence was rare, but some public TCRs were found in many donors.

The CDR3 consists of 17 residues. Germline V gene lookup returns CDR1 MNHEY and CDR2 SMNVEV (reference sequence). The V segment lost 3 bases and the J segment 0 bases; nucleotides outside the gene matches: 7. Amplification used 60 Vbeta primers and 13 Jbeta primers. The protocol was immunoSEQ multiplex PCR, while the TCRdb copy is restricted to in-frame clones and leaves out a portion. In all, the sample yields just over 200,000 clones. V usage is TRBV27 and J usage is TRBJ1-3; 8 positions agree with TRBD1. What was sequenced was PBMCs. The clonotype comes from a girl aged 2-15 years in good health and CMV-seropositive. CDR3 DNA: TGTGCCAGCAGTTTTTCAGGGGGCGGCCTCTCTGGAAACACCATATATTTT. Protein product: CASSFSGGGLSGNTIYF.